This T cell receptor (beta chain) was recovered during a study of blood T cell repertoires in COVID-19. Study details: From the United States, Italy and Spain came samples of acute and convalescent COVID-19. In each case, the material was cDNA or gDNA derived from T cells, B-cell-depleted T cells, or PBMCs.

In the authors' workflow: From reference gene primer amplification, estimates of nucleated cell counts were derived. Generated by immunoSEQ multiplex PCR, the TCRdb table keeps only in-frame clones and is missing some. D and trimming were read from the DNA, whereas the V and J calls and clone size are those reported in that table. Of more than 100,000 clones in the sample, 80% to 90% were seen once. This clone was recorded once. This clonotype was sampled from a woman in her forties or fifties with active or convalescent COVID-19. Sequenced sample: peripheral blood.

CDR3 nucleotide sequence: TGTGCCAGCAGTTCTCCCTCAGATGAAAAACTGTTTTTT. It is translated as CASSSPSDEKLFF. The genes are TRBV6-5 and TRBJ1-4; D remains ambiguous. The germline gives CDR1 MNHEY, CDR2 SVGAGI. The CDR3 is 13 residues long. V was cut by 4 bases and J by 6 bases, with 9 bases left in between.